This TCR beta chain was identified in a study of T cell changes during pregnancy in multiple sclerosis. Sequencing used immunoSEQ multiplex PCR; TCRdb keeps in-frame clones, though not all of them. The sample has approximately 40,000 clones, about 85% seen once; the top ten hold 0.9% to 1.5%. This CDR3 comprises 14 residues. Germline V gene data show CDR1 as SEHNR and CDR2 as FQNEAQ (reference sequence). Trimming took off 2 bases at V and 1 base at J, with 8 bases between the two ends. This sequence was found in a female donor with multiple sclerosis, enrolled in a pregnancy study. The chain joins TRBV7-9 to TRBJ1-1; D gene uncertain. Sequencing was performed on CD4+ T cells from peripheral blood mononuclear cells, taken in the second trimester of pregnancy. The CDR3 sequence is CASSLRFSNTEAFF. The CDR3 DNA follows: TGTGCCAGCAGCTTACGGTTTTCGAACACTGAAGCTTTCTTT.